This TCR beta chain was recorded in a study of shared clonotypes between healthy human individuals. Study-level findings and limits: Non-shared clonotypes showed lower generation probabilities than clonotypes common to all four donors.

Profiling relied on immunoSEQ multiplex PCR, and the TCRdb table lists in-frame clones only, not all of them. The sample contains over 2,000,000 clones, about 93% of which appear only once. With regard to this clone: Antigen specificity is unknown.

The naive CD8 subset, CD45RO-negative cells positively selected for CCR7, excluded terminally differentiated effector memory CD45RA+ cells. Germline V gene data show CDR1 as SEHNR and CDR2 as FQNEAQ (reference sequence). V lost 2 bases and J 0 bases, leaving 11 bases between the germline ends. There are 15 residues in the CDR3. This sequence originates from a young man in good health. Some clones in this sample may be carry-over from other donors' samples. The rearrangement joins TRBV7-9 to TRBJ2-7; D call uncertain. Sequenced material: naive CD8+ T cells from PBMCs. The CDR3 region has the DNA TGTGCCAGCAGCTTACTTTTGGCGGACTCCTACGAGCAGTACTTC. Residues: CASSLLLADSYEQYF. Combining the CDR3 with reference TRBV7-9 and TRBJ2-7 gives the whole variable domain DTGVSQNPRHKITKRGQNVTFRCDPISEHNRLYWYRQTLGQGPEFLTYFQNEAQLEKSRLLSDRFSAERPKGSFSTLEIQRTEQGDSAMYLCASSLLLADSYEQYFGPGTRLTVT.